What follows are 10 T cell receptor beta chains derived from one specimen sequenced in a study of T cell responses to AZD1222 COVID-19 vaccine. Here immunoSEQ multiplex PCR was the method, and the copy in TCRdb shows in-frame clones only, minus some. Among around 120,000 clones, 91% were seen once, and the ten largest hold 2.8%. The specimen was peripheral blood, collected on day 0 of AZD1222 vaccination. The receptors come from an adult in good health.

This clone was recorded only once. CDR3 in amino acids: CASSLRGSGQPQHF. DNA for the CDR3: TGTGCCAGCAGCTTAAGAGGGAGCGGTCAGCCCCAGCATTTT. V is TRBV7-2 and J is TRBJ1-5; D is uncertain. With 2 bases removed from V and 6 bases from J, the gap between germline ends came to 11 bases. The germline gives CDR1 SGHTA, CDR2 FQGNSA. The CDR3 is 14 residues long.

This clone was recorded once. In DNA, the CDR3 is TGTGCCAGCAGTTACGGAACGGAAGCTTTCTTT. Translated, it gives CASSYGTEAFF. The genes are TRBV6-5 and TRBJ1-1, with D unclear. The germline CDR1 and CDR2 sequences are MNHEY and SVGAGI. Between the trimmed V and J ends, which lost 2 bases and 8 bases, there was a span of 6 bases. There are 11 residues in the CDR3.

The CDR3 protein is CASSRQGITNTEAFF. The CDR3 DNA reads as TGTGCCAGCAGTCGACAGGGCATAACGAACACTGAAGCTTTCTTT. The rearrangement links TRBV6-2 or TRBV6-3 to TRBJ1-1; 7 bases match TRBD1. V was clipped by 5 bases and J by 1 base; unmatched bases: 7. The CDR3 totals 15 residues. CDR1 and CDR2 (germline): MNHEY, SVGEGT.

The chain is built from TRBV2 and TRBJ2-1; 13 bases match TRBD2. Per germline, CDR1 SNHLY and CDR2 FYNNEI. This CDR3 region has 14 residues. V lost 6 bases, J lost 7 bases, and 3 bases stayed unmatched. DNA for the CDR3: TGTGCCAGCAGCACTAGCGGGAGGGCAAATGAGCAGTTCTTC. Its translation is CASSTSGRANEQFF.

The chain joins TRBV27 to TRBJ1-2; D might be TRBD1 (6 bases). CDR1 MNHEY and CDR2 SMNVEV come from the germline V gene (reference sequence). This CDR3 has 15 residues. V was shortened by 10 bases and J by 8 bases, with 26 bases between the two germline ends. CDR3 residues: CATKLGGIVLMGYTF. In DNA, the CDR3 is TGTGCCACCAAACTAGGGGGGATAGTCCTTATGGGCTACACCTTC.

CDR3 DNA sequence: TGTGCCAGCAGCAGGACTAGCGGGCGAGAGACCCAGTACTTC. It codes for CASSRTSGRETQYF. The chain carries TRBV7-9 and TRBJ2-5, with 11 nucleotides matching TRBD2. The length of the CDR3 is 14 residues. V was clipped by 5 bases and J by 4 bases; unmatched bases: 3. Germline V CDR1 and CDR2: SEHNR, FQNEAQ (reference sequence).

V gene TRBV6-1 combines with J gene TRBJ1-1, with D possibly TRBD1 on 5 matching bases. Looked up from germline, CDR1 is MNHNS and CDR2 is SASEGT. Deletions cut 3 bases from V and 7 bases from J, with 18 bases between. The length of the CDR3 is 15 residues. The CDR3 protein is CASSEGQGLFFEAFF. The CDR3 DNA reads TGTGCCAGCAGTGAGGGGCAGGGCCTCTTCTTTGAAGCTTTCTTT.

As DNA, the CDR3 is TGTGCCAGCAGCCTACAGGGGAATGGGGGCTACACCTTC. This encodes CASSLQGNGGYTF. V gene TRBV7-9 combines with J gene TRBJ1-2, with 7 bases fitting TRBD1. This CDR3 is 13 amino acids long. CDR1 and CDR2 (germline): SEHNR, FQNEAQ (reference sequence). V dropped 5 bases and J dropped 8; count of bases not matched to a gene: 8.

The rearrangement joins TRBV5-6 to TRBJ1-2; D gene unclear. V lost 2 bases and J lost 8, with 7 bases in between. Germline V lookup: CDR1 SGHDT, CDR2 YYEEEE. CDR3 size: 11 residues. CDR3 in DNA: TGTGCCAGCAGCTTCTCGAGCGGCTACACCTTC. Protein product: CASSFSSGYTF.

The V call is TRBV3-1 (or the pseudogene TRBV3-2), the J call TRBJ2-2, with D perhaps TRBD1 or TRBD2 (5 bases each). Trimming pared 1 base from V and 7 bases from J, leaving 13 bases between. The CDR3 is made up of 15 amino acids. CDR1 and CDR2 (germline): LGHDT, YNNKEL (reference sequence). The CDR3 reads CASSQAGTYVGELFF. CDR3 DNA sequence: TGTGCCAGCAGCCAAGCCGGGACCTACGTCGGGGAGCTGTTTTTT.